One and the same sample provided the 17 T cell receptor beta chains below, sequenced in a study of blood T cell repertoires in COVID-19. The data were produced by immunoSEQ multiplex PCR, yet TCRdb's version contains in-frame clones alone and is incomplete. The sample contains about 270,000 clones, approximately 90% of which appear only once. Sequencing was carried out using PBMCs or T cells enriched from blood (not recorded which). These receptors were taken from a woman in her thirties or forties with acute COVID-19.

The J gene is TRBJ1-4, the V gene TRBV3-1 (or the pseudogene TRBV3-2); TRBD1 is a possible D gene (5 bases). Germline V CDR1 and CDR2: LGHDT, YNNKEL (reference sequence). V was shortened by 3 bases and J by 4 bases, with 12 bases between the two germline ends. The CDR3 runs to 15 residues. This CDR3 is CASSQQQVLNEKLFF. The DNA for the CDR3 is TGTGCCAGCAGCCAGCAACAGGTCCTTAATGAAAAACTGTTTTTT.

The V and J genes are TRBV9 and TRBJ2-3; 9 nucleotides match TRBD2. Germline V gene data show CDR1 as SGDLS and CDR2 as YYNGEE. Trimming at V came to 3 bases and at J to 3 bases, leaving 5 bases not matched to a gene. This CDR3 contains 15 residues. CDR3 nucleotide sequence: TGTGCCAGCAGCGCAGGACTAGCGAGGACAGATACGCAGTATTTT. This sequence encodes CASSAGLARTDTQYF.

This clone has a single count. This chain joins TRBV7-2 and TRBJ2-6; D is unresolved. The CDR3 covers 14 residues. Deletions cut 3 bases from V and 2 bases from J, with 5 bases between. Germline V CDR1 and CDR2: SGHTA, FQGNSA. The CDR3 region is CASSFPAGANVLTF. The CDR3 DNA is TGTGCCAGCAGCTTCCCGGCTGGGGCCAACGTCCTGACTTTC. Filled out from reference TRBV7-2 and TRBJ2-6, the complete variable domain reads GAGVSQSPSNKVTEKGKDVELRCDPISGHTALYWYRQSLGQGLEFLIYFQGNSAPDKSGLPSDRFSAERTGGSVSTLTIQRTQQEDSAVYLCASSFPAGANVLTFGAGSRLTVL.

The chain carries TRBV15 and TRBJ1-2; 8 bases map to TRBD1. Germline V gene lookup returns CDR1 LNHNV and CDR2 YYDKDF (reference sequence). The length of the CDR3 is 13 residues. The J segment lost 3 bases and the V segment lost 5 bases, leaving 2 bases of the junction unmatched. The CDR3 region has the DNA TGTGCCACCAGCGGACAGGGCTACTATGGCTACACCTTC. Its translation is CATSGQGYYGYTF.

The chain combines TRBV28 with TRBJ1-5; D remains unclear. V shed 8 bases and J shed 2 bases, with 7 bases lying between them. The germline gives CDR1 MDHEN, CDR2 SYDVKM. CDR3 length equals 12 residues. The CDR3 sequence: CASGEGNQPQHF. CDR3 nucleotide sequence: TGTGCCAGCGGGGAGGGCAATCAGCCCCAGCATTTT. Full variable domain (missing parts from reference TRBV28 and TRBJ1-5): DVKVTQSSRYLVKRTGEKVFLECVQDMDHENMFWYRQDPGLGLRLIYFSYDVKMKEKGDIPEGYSVSREKKERFSLILESASTNQTSMYLCASGEGNQPQHFGDGTRLSIL.

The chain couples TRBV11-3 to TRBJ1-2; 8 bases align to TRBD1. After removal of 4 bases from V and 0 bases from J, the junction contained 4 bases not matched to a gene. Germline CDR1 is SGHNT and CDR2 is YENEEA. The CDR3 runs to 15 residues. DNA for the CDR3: TGTGCCAGCAGCTCGGGACAGGAAGCTAACTATGGCTACACCTTC. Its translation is CASSSGQEANYGYTF. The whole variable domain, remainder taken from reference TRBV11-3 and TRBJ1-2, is EAGVVQSPRYKIIEKKQPVAFWCNPISGHNTLYWYLQNLGQGPELLIRYENEEAVDDSQLPKDRFSAERLKGVDSTLKIQPAELGDSAVYLCASSSGQEANYGYTFGSGTRLTVV.

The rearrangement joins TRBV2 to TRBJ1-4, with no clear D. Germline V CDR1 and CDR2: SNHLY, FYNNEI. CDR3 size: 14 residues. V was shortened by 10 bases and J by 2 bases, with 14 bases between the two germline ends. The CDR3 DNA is TGTGCCACTCACACCGTTGGCACTAATGAAAAACTGTTTTTT. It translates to CATHTVGTNEKLFF.

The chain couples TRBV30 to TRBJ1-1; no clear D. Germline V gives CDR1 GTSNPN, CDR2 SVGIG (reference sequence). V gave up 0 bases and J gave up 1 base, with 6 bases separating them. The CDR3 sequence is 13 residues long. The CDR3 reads CAWSVIANTEAFF. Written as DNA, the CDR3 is TGTGCCTGGAGTGTAATAGCGAACACTGAAGCTTTCTTT.

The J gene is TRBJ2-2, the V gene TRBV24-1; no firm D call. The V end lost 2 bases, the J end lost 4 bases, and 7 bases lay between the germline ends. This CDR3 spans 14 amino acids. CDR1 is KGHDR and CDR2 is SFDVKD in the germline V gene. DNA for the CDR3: TGTGCCACCAGTGATTGGTCCGGCACCGGGGAGCTGTTTTTT. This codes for CATSDWSGTGELFF.

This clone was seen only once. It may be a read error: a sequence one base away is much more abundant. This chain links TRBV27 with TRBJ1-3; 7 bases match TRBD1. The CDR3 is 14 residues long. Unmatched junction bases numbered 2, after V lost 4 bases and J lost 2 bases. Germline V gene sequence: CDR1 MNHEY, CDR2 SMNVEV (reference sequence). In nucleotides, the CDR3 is TGTGCCAGCAGTTCACAGGGGCCTGGAAACACCATATATTTT. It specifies CASSSQGPGNTIYF.

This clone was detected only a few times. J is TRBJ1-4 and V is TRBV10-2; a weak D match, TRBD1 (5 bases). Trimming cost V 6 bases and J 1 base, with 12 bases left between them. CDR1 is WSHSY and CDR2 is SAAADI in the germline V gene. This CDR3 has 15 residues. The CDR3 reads CASREDQGTNEKLFF. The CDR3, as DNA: TGCGCCAGCAGAGAAGACCAGGGAACTAATGAAAAACTGTTTTTT.

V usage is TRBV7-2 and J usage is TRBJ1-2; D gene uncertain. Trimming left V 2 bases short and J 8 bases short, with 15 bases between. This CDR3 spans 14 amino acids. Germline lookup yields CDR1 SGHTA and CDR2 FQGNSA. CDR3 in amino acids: CASSLRMAVEGYTF. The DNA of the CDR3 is TGTGCCAGCAGCTTAAGAATGGCGGTCGAGGGCTACACCTTC.

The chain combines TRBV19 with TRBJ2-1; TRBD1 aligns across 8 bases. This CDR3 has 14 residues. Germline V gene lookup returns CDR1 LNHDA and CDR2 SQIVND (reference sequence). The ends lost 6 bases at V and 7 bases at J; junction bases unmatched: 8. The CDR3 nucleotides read TGTGCCAGTAGCCGCGGGACAGGAGTTAATGAGCAGTTCTTC. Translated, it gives CASSRGTGVNEQFF.

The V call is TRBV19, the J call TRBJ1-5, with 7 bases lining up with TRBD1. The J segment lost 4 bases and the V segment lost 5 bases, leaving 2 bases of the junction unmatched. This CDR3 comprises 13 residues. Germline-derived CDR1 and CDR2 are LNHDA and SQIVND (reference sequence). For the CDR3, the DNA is TGTGCCAGTAGTTGGGGACAGAATCAGCCCCAGCATTTT. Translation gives CASSWGQNQPQHF.

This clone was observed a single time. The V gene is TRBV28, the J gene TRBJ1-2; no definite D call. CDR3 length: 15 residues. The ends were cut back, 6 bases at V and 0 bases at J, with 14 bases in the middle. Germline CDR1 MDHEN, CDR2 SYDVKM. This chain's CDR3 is CASSPLGAANYGYTF. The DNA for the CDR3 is TGTGCCAGCAGCCCTCTGGGCGCAGCTAACTATGGCTACACCTTC.

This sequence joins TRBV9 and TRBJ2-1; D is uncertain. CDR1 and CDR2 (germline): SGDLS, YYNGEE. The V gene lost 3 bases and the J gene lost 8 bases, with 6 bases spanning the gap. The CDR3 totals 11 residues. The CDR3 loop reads CASSASDEQFF. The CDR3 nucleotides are TGTGCCAGCAGCGCGTCGGATGAGCAGTTCTTC.

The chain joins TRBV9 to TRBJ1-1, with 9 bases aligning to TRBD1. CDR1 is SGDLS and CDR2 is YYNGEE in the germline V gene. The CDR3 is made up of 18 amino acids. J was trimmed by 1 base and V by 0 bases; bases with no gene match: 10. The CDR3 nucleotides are TGTGCCAGCAGCGTAGTGACAGGGGGGCAATCTTGGAACACTGAAGCTTTCTTT. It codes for CASSVVTGGQSWNTEAFF.